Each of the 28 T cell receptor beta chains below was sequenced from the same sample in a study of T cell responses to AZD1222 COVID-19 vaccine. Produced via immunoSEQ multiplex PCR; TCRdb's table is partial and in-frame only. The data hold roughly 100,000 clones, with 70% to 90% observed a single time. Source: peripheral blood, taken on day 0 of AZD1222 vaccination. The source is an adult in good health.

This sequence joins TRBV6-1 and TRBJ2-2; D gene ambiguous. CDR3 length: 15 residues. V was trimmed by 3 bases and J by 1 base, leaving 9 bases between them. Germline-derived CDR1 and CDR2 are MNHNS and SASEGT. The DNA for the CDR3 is TGTGCCAGCAGTGATCACGCGGAGAACACCGGGGAGCTGTTTTTT. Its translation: CASSDHAENTGELFF.

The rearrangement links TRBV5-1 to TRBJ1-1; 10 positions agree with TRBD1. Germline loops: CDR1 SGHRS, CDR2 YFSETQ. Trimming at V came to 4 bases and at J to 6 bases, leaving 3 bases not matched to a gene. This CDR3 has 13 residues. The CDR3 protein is CASSRGQGAEAFF. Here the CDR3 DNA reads TGCGCCAGCAGCAGAGGACAGGGGGCTGAAGCTTTCTTT.

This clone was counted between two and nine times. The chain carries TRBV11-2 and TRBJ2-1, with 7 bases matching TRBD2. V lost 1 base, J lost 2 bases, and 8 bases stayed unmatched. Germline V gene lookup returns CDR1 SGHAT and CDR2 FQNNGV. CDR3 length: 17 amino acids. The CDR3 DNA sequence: TGTGCCAGCAGCTTAGTGGCTAGCGGTAAACCCTACAATGAGCAGTTCTTC. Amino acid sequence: CASSLVASGKPYNEQFF.

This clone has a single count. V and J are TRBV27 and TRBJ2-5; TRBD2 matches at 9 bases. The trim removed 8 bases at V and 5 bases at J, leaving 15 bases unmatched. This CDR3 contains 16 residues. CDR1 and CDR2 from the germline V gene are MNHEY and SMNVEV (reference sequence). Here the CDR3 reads CASALAGFPRGETQYF. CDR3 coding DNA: TGTGCCAGCGCCCTAGCGGGATTCCCTCGGGGGGAGACCCAGTACTTC.

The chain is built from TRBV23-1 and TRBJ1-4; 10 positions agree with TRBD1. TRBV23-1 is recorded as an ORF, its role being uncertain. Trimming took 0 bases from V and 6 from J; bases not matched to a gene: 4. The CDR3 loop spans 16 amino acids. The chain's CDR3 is CASSQSWGTGDEKLFF. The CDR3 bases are TGCGCCAGCAGTCAATCCTGGGGGACAGGGGATGAAAAACTGTTTTTT.

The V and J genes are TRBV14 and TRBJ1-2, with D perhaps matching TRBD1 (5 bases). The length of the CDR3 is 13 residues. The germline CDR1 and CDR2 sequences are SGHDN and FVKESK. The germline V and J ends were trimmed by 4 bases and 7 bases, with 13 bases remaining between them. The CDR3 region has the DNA TGTGCCAGCAGCCGCCACGGGGACCGTGGCTACACCTTC. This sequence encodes CASSRHGDRGYTF.

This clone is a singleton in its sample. CDR3 bases: TGTGCCAGCAGTTTTGAAGGGACTAGCGGCCTCTACGAGCAGTACTTC. It encodes CASSFEGTSGLYEQYF. The chain joins TRBV27 to TRBJ2-7; 11 bases map to TRBD2. The CDR3 runs to 16 residues. Trimming at V came to 3 bases and at J to 3 bases, leaving 7 bases not matched to a gene. The germline CDR1 and CDR2 sequences are MNHEY and SMNVEV (reference sequence).

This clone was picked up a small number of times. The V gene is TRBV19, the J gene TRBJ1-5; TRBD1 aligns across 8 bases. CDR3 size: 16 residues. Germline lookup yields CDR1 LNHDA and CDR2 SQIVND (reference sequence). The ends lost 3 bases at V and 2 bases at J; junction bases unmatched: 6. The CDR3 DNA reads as TGTGCCAGTAGTATCGGACCGGGACAGGGCAATCAGCCCCAGCATTTT. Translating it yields CASSIGPGQGNQPQHF.

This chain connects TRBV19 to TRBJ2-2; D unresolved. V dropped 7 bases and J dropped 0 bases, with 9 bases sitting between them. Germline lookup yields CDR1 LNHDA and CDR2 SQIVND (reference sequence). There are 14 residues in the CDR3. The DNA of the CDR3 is TGTGCCAGTATATGGCAGCCGAACACCGGGGAGCTGTTTTTT. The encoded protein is CASIWQPNTGELFF. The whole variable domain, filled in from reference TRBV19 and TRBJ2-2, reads DGGITQSPKYLFRKEGQNVTLSCEQNLNHDAMYWYRQDPGQGLRLIYYSQIVNDFQKGDIAEGYSVSREKKESFPLTVTSAQKNPTAFYLCASIWQPNTGELFFGEGSRLTVL.

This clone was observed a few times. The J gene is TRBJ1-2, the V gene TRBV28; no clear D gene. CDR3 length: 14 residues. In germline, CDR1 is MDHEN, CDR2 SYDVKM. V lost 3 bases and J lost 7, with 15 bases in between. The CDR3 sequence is CASSLTVGLSGYTF. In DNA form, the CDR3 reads TGTGCCAGCAGTTTGACGGTGGGCCTTAGTGGCTACACCTTC.

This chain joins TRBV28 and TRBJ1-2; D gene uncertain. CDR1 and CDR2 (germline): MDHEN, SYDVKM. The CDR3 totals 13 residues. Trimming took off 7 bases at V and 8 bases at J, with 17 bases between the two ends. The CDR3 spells CASTVMEVSGYTF. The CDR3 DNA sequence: TGTGCCAGCACCGTTATGGAAGTTTCGGGCTACACCTTC.

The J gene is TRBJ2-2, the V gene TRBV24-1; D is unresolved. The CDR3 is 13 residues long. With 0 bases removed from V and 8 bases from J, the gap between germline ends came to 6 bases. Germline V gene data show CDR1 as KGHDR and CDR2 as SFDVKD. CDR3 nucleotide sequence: TGTGCCACCAGTGATTTGCAGTTGGGGGAGCTGTTTTTT. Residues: CATSDLQLGELFF.

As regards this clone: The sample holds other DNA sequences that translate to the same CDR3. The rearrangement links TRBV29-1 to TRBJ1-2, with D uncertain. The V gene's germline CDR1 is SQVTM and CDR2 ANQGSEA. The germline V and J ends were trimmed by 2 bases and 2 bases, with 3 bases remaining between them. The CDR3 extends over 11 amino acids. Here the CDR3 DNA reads TGCAGCGTTGAATCGAACTATGGCTACACCTTC. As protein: CSVESNYGYTF.

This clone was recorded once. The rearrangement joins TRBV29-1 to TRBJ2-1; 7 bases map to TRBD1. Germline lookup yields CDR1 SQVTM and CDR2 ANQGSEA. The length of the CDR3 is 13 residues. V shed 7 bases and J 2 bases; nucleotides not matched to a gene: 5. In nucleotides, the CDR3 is TGCAGCGCGAAACAGGGGACCTACAATGAGCAGTTCTTC. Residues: CSAKQGTYNEQFF.

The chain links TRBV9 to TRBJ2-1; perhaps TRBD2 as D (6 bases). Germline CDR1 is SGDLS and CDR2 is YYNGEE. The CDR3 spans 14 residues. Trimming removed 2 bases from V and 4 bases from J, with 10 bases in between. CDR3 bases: TGTGCCAGCAGCGTCAGCGGGTATTACAATGAGCAGTTCTTC. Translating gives CASSVSGYYNEQFF. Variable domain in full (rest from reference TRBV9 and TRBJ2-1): DSGVTQTPKHLITATGQRVTLRCSPRSGDLSVYWYQQSLDQGLQFLIQYYNGEERAKGNILERFSAQQFPDLHSELNLSSLELGDSALYFCASSVSGYYNEQFFGPGTRLTVL.

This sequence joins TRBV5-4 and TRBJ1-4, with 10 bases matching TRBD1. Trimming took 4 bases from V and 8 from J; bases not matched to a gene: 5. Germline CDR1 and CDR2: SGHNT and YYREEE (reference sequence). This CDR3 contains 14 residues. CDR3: CASSAGTGVEKLFF. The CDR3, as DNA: TGTGCCAGCAGCGCCGGGACAGGGGTCGAAAAACTGTTTTTT.

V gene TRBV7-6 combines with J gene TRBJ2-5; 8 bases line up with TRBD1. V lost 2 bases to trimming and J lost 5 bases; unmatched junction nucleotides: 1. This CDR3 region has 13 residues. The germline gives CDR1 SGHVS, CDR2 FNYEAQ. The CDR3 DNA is TGTGCCAGCAGCTTAACAGGGGGGGAGACCCAGTACTTC. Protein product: CASSLTGGETQYF.

CDR3 loop: CASSQAGYKQETQYF. The CDR3 DNA reads TGTGCCAGCAGCCAAGCGGGGTATAAACAAGAGACCCAGTACTTC. V gene TRBV7-9 combines with J gene TRBJ2-5, with 7 bases matching TRBD2. Germline CDR1 is SEHNR and CDR2 is FQNEAQ (reference sequence). V was pared by 5 bases and J by 2 bases, with 8 bases of the junction left unmatched. CDR3 length: 15 amino acids.

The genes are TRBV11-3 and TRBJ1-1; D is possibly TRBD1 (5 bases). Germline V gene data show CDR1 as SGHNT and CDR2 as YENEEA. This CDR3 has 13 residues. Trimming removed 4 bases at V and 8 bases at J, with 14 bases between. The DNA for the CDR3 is TGTGCCAGCAGCTCCCGGACCGAGGGGGAAGCTTTCTTT. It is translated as CASSSRTEGEAFF.

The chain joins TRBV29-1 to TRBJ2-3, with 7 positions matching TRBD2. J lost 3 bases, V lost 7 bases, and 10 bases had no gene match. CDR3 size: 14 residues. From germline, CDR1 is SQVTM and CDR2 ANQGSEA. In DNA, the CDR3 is TGCAGCGCTTATACTAGCGAAGAAACAGATACGCAGTATTTT. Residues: CSAYTSEETDTQYF.

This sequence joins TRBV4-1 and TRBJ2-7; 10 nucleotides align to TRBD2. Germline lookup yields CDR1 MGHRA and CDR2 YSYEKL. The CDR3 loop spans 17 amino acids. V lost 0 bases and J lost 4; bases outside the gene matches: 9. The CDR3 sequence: CASSQEGIVAGGYEQYF. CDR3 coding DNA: TGCGCCAGCAGCCAAGAGGGTATAGTAGCGGGGGGATACGAGCAGTACTTC.

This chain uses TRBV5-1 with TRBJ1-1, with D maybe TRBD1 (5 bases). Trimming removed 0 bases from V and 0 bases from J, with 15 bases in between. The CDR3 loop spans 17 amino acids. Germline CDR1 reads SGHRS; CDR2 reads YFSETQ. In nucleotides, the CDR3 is TGCGCCAGCAGCTTGGTAGGTCAGGGCTTAATGAACACTGAAGCTTTCTTT. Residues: CASSLVGQGLMNTEAFF.

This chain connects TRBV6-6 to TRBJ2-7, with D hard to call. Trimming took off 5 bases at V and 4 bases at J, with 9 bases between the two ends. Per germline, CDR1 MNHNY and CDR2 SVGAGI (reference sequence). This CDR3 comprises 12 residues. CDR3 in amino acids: CASSTDGYEQYF. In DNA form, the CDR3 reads TGTGCCAGCAGTACCGACGGGTACGAGCAGTACTTC.

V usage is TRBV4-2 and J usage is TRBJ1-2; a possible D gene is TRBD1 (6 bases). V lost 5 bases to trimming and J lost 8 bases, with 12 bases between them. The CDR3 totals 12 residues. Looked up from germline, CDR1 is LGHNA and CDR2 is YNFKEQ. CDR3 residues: CASSAHQGGYTF. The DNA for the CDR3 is TGTGCCAGCAGCGCTCACCAGGGGGGCTACACCTTC.

The CDR3 sequence is CASSVRGAELFGYTF. The CDR3 DNA reads as TGTGCCAGCAGCGTGAGGGGGGCTGAACTCTTTGGCTACACCTTC. The chain employs TRBV7-2 and TRBJ1-2; possibly TRBD1 for D (6 bases). The CDR3 sequence is 15 residues long. The V end was cut by 5 bases, the J end by 7 bases, with 20 bases between. The germline CDR1 and CDR2 sequences are SGHTA and FQGNSA.

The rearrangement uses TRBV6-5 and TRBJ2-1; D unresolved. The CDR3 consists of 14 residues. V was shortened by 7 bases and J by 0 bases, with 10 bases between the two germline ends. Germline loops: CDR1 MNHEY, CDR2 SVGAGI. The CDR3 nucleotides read TGTGCCAGCAACGACTGGAGCTCCTACAATGAGCAGTTCTTC. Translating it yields CASNDWSSYNEQFF.

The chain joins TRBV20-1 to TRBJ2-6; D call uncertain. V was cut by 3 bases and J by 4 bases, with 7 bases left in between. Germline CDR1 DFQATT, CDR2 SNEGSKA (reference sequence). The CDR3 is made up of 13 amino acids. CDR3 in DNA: TGCAGTGCTAGTCAGCAGGGGGCCAACGTCCTGACTTTC. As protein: CSASQQGANVLTF.

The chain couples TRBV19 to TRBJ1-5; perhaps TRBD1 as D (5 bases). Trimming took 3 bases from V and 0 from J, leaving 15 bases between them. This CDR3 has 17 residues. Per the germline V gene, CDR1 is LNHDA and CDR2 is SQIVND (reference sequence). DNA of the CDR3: TGTGCCAGTAGTATCTGGGCCGGGACGGATAGCAATCAGCCCCAGCATTTT. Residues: CASSIWAGTDSNQPQHF.